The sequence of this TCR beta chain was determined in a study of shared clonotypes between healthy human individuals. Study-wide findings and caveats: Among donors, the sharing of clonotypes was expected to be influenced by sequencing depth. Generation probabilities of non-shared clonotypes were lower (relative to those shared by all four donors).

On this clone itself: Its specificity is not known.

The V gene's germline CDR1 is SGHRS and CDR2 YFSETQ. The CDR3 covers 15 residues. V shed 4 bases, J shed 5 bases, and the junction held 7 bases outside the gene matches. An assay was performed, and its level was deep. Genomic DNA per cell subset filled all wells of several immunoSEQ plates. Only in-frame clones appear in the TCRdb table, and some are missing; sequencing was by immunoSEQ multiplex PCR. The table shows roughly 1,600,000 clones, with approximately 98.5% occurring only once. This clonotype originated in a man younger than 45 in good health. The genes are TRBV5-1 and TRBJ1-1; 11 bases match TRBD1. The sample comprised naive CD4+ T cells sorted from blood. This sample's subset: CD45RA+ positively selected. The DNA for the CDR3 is TGCGCCAGCAGCGGGACAGGGGGTAGAGAGACTGAAGCTTTCTTT. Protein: CASSGTGGRETEAFF.